Here is one TCR beta chain with its context. What it binds is unknown. This sample is drawn from a study of molecular identifiers for immune sequencing clone quantification. Study-level results: Among effectors, clones above 20 RNA copies held over 98% of molecules; among naive cells, under 1%.

Both previously described methods and listed TCR primers were employed to make bulk TCR libraries. TCRdb itself ran the PCR reads through MiXCR, one entry per CDR3 protein. Of a few hundred thousand distinct CDR3 sequences in the sample, 24% were seen once. The CDR3 is made up of 11 amino acids. Germline V gives CDR1 SQVTM, CDR2 ANQGSEA. This clonotype originated in a human donor in good health. Some libraries in this study had Jurkat cell RNA spiked in. The chain recombines TRBV29-1 with TRBJ1-1, with no clear D. The sample comprised naive CD8+ T cells from blood, with Jurkat cell RNA spiked in. Subset meaning: FACS-sorted CD8+CD4-CCR7+CD45RA+ naive T cells. CDR3 region: CRAASSGEAFF. CDR3 coding DNA: TGCCGCGCCGCGTCATCTGGGGAGGCTTTCTTT.